A selection of T cell receptor beta chains follows, all from one sample in a study of OX40 agonist ivuxolimab in advanced cancers. Sequencing was performed with immunoSEQ multiplex PCR; in TCRdb, only in-frame clones are kept and a portion is missing. The sample contains about 73,000 clones, just under 90% of which appear only once. The material sequenced was CD4+ or CD8+ T cells sorted from blood, taken in a trial of the OX40 agonist ivuxolimab. These receptors all stem from an adult with an advanced solid tumor such as melanoma, head and neck, liver or kidney cancer. The CDR3 runs from the conserved cysteine through the conserved F or W. The D gene is left open where the match is weak. Clone size is shown for a subset of rows, as once, few, many or a class of expanded clone.

CDR3aa: CASSGQGRTYEQYF
CDR3nt: TGTGCCAGCAGCGGACAGGGGAGAACCTACGAGCAGTACTTC
j_gene: TRBJ2-7
d_gene: TRBD1
abundance: NA
v_gene: TRBV28
len: 14

CDR3aa: CASSWDVSSYEQYF
CDR3nt: TGTGCCAGTTCATGGGACGTGTCCTCCTACGAGCAGTACTTC
j_gene: TRBJ2-7
d_gene: NA
abundance: NA
v_gene: TRBV19
len: 14

CDR3aa: CASSLSRGLAGFNEQFF
CDR3nt: TGTGCCAGCAGTTTATCGCGGGGACTAGCGGGTTTCAATGAGCAGTTCTTC
j_gene: TRBJ2-1
d_gene: TRBD2
abundance: NA
v_gene: TRBV27
len: 17

CDR3aa: CASSLPLPNEKLFF
CDR3nt: TGTGCCAGCAGCTTGCCTCTCCCAAATGAAAAACTGTTTTTT
j_gene: TRBJ1-4
d_gene: NA
abundance: NA
v_gene: TRBV11-2
len: 14

CDR3aa: CASSEGQESYEQYF
CDR3nt: TGTGCCAGCAGCGAGGGACAGGAATCCTACGAGCAGTACTTC
j_gene: TRBJ2-7
d_gene: NA
abundance: NA
v_gene: TRBV21-1
len: 14

CDR3aa: CASSQREGDTQYF
CDR3nt: TGTGCCAGCAGTCAGCGGGAGGGCGATACGCAGTATTTT
j_gene: TRBJ2-3
d_gene: TRBD2
abundance: NA
v_gene: TRBV27
len: 13

CDR3aa: CASSYWAGLQETQYF
CDR3nt: TGTGCCAGCAGTTACTGGGCAGGCCTCCAAGAGACCCAGTACTTC
j_gene: TRBJ2-5
d_gene: NA
abundance: NA
v_gene: TRBV6-5
len: 15

CDR3aa: CASAGQPNEKLFF
CDR3nt: TGTGCCTCCGCGGGACAACCTAATGAAAAACTGTTTTTT
j_gene: TRBJ1-4
d_gene: NA
abundance: NA
v_gene: TRBV10-3
len: 13

CDR3aa: CASSLSSGGADTQYF
CDR3nt: TGTGCCAGCAGCTTATCCAGCGGAGGGGCAGATACGCAGTATTTT
j_gene: TRBJ2-3
d_gene: NA
abundance: NA
v_gene: TRBV7-2
len: 15

CDR3aa: CASSSGLAGGDTQYF
CDR3nt: TGTGCTAGCAGCTCGGGACTAGCGGGAGGGGATACGCAGTATTTT
j_gene: TRBJ2-3
d_gene: TRBD2
abundance: NA
v_gene: TRBV7-7
len: 15

CDR3aa: CASSPPSGRAGDTQYF
CDR3nt: TGTGCCAGCTCACCGCCTAGCGGGAGGGCGGGAGATACGCAGTATTTT
j_gene: TRBJ2-3
d_gene: TRBD2
abundance: NA
v_gene: TRBV18
len: 16

CDR3aa: CAARPLANTGELFF
CDR3nt: TGTGCCGCTCGCCCCCTCGCGAACACCGGGGAGCTGTTTTTT
j_gene: TRBJ2-2
d_gene: NA
abundance: NA
v_gene: TRBV7-9
len: 14

CDR3aa: CASSFAGEQYF
CDR3nt: TGTGCCAGCAGTTTTGCTGGCGAGCAGTACTTC
j_gene: TRBJ2-7
d_gene: NA
abundance: NA
v_gene: TRBV6-5
len: 11

CDR3aa: CASSFEGAGYEQYF
CDR3nt: TGCGCCAGCAGCTTCGAAGGGGCGGGATACGAGCAGTACTTC
j_gene: TRBJ2-7
d_gene: NA
abundance: NA
v_gene: TRBV5-1
len: 14

CDR3aa: CASSMTGIRKDTEAFF
CDR3nt: TGCGCCAGCAGCATGACAGGGATCCGAAAGGACACTGAAGCTTTCTTT
j_gene: TRBJ1-1
d_gene: TRBD1
abundance: NA
v_gene: TRBV5-1
len: 16

CDR3aa: CASSASSGSNTGELFF
CDR3nt: TGTGCCAGCAGCGCATCTAGCGGGAGTAACACCGGGGAGCTGTTTTTT
j_gene: TRBJ2-2
d_gene: TRBD2
abundance: NA
v_gene: TRBV9
len: 16

CDR3aa: CASTRGNPENEQFF
CDR3nt: TGTGCCAGCACCCGAGGGAACCCCGAAAATGAGCAGTTCTTC
j_gene: TRBJ2-1
d_gene: NA
abundance: once
v_gene: TRBV5-4
len: 14

CDR3aa: CASSPGRPSNQPQHF
CDR3nt: TGTGCCAGCAGCCCAGGGCGACCCAGCAATCAGCCCCAGCATTTT
j_gene: TRBJ1-5
d_gene: NA
abundance: NA
v_gene: TRBV27
len: 15

CDR3aa: CASSFHHEGTQYF
CDR3nt: TGTGCTAGCAGCTTCCACCACGAGGGGACCCAGTACTTC
j_gene: TRBJ2-5
d_gene: NA
abundance: NA
v_gene: TRBV7-7
len: 13

CDR3aa: CASSLAQGAGETQYF
CDR3nt: TGTGCCAGCAGCTTAGCACAGGGGGCCGGGGAGACCCAGTACTTC
j_gene: TRBJ2-5
d_gene: TRBD1
abundance: NA
v_gene: TRBV11-3
len: 15

CDR3aa: CSAGFSNQPQHF
CDR3nt: TGCAGCGCCGGATTTAGCAATCAGCCCCAGCATTTT
j_gene: TRBJ1-5
d_gene: NA
abundance: NA
v_gene: TRBV29-1
len: 12

CDR3aa: CASSSSGRINEQYF
CDR3nt: TGTGCCAGCAGTTCTAGCGGGAGGATCAACGAGCAGTACTTC
j_gene: TRBJ2-7
d_gene: TRBD2
abundance: once
v_gene: TRBV6-5
len: 14

CDR3aa: CASSSRTARANTEAFF
CDR3nt: TGTGCCAGTAGTTCCCGGACAGCGAGGGCGAACACTGAAGCTTTCTTT
j_gene: TRBJ1-1
d_gene: NA
abundance: once
v_gene: TRBV19
len: 16

CDR3aa: CASTGTYEQYF
CDR3nt: TGTGCCAGCACAGGGACCTACGAGCAGTACTTC
j_gene: TRBJ2-7
d_gene: NA
abundance: NA
v_gene: TRBV6-6
len: 11